The TCR beta chain described here comes from a study of CD8 T cells in ankylosing spondylitis. TCRdb fed the 5' RACE reads into MiXCR, producing one record per CDR3 protein. The sample gives 750,000 to 850,000 distinct CDR3 sequences, approximately 12% of which show up once; just over 0.5% is in the top ten. The ends lost 6 bases at V and 3 bases at J; junction bases unmatched: 13. The CDR3 is 16 residues long. Germline-derived CDR1 and CDR2 are DFQATT and SNEGSKA (reference sequence). This clonotype was detected ten times or more. Its specificity is not known. Study-wide results and limits: Researchers report that disease-linked clones proved CD8+ and relatively rare in peripheral blood. About 8 highly homologous variants made up a TCR beta motif, and this motif appeared characteristic of ankylosing spondylitis blood. Clones tied to disease were said to be significantly enriched in matched ankylosing spondylitis synovial fluid.

The sequenced sample consisted of blood, either unsorted or a sorted T cell fraction (not recorded which). The TCR comes from a male donor with ankylosing spondylitis. This chain connects TRBV20-1 to TRBJ2-1; 8 nucleotides agree with TRBD2. CDR3: CSALTGAGGHYNEQFF. The CDR3, as DNA: TGCAGTGCCCTAACCGGGGCGGGAGGTCACTACAATGAGCAGTTCTTC.